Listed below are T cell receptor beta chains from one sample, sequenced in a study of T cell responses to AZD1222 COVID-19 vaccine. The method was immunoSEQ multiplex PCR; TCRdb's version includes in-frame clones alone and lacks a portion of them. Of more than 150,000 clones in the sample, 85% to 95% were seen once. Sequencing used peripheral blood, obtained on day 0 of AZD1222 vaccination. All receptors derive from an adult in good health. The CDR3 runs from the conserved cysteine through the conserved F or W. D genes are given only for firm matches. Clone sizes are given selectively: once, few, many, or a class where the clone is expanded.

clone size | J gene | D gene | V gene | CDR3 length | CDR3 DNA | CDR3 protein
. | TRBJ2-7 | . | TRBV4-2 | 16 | TGTGCCAGCAGCCAACAGACCGGGACTTTCCACTACGAGCAGTACTTC | CASSQQTGTFHYEQYF
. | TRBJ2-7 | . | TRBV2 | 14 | TGTGCCAGCATAGGGGTACGGGGAGTGTACGAGCAGTACTTC | CASIGVRGVYEQYF
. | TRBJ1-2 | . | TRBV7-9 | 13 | TGTGCCAGCAGCTCAAATATGGGCTATGGCTACACCTTC | CASSSNMGYGYTF
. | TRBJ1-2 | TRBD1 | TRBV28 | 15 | TGTGCCAGCAGCGGCCCGGGACAGGGACCCTATGGCTACACCTTC | CASSGPGQGPYGYTF
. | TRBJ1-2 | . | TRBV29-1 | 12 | TGCAGCGTTGGGGGCACATCGATTGGCTACACCTTC | CSVGGTSIGYTF
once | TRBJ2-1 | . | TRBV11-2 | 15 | TGTGCCAGCAGCTCTGGACAGACCTCCTACAATGAGCAGTTCTTC | CASSSGQTSYNEQFF
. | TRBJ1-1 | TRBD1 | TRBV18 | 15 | TGTGCCAGCTCACCGACGCGACAGGGGTGGGCTGAAGCTTTCTTT | CASSPTRQGWAEAFF
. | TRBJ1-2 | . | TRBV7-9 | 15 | TGTGCCAGCAGCTTACGGGGAGTCTCTCCCTATGGCTACACCTTC | CASSLRGVSPYGYTF
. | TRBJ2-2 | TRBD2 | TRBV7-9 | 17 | TGTGCCAGCAGCTTATTTCACGGAGCCGGGGGGACCGGGGAGCTGTTTTTT | CASSLFHGAGGTGELFF
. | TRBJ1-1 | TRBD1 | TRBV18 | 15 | TGTGCCAGCTCACCACCGGCCAGGGGGGCGACTGAAGCTTTCTTT | CASSPPARGATEAFF
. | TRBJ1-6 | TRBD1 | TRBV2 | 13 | TGTGCCAGCAAGGACAGGGAAGGGTCCGCCCTCCACTTT | CASKDREGSALHF
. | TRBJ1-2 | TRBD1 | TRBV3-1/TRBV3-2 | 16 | TGTGCCAGCAGCCAAGTGGGTACAGGGGGAGACTATGGCTACACCTTC | CASSQVGTGGDYGYTF
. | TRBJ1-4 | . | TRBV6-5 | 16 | TGTGCCAGCAGTTCCTATCCGGGACCTCTTGAAGAAAAACTGTTTTTT | CASSSYPGPLEEKLFF
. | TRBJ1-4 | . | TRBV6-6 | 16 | TGTGCCAGCAGCCCCGGGGCCGGGCAAGCTAATGAAAAACTGTTTTTT | CASSPGAGQANEKLFF
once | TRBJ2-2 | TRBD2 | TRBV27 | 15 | TGTGCCAGCAGTTTATTGCTCGGGGGGACCGGGGAGCTGTTTTTT | CASSLLLGGTGELFF
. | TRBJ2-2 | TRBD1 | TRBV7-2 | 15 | TGTGCCAGCAGCCCTGCCACAGGGGTCACCGGGGAGCTGTTTTTT | CASSPATGVTGELFF
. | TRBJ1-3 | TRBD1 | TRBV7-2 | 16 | TGTGCCAGCAGCCGGGGACAGTACCTCTCTGGAAACACCATATATTTT | CASSRGQYLSGNTIYF
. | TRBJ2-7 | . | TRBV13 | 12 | TGTGCCAGCAGGGGCGGATCCTACGAGCAGTACTTC | CASRGGSYEQYF
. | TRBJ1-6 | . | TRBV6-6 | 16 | TGTGCCAGCAGATACTGGACAGATCGGAATAATTCACCCCTCCACTTT | CASRYWTDRNNSPLHF
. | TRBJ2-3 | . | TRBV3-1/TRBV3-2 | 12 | TGTGCCAGCAGCCTAGGGACAGATACGCAGTATTTT | CASSLGTDTQYF
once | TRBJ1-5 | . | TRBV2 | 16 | TGTGCCAGCAGTGCGGCAGGTGGTGGGAGCAATCAGCCCCAGCATTTT | CASSAAGGGSNQPQHF
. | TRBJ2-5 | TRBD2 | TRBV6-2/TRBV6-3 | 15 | TGTGCCAGCAGTTACCCTAGCGGGGTTCAAGAGACCCAGTACTTC | CASSYPSGVQETQYF
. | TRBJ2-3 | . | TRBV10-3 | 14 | TGTGCCATCACCGAACGGACTCTAGGCGATACGCAGTATTTT | CAITERTLGDTQYF
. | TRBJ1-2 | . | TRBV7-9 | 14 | TGTGCCAGCAGCTTCCTAGGGGAGGACTATGGCTACACCTTC | CASSFLGEDYGYTF
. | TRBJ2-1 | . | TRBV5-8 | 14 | TGTGCCAGCAGCTTGAGGGGCGGATACAATGAGCAGTTCTTC | CASSLRGGYNEQFF
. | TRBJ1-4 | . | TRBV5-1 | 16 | TGCGCCAGCAGCGGCGGGACTCTCACAACTAATGAAAAACTGTTTTTT | CASSGGTLTTNEKLFF
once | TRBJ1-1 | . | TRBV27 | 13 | TGTGCCAGCAGTTTCTCACAGAACACTGAAGCTTTCTTT | CASSFSQNTEAFF